This entry lists 31 T cell receptor beta chains sequenced from one sample in a study of regulatory T cells in long-lasting Graves disease. Library construction for TCR beta used iRepertoire HTBI primers and Arm-PCR of CDR3 regions. TCRdb ran MiXCR on the multiplex PCR reads and lists one entry per CDR3 protein. The table includes about 430,000 distinct CDR3 sequences, roughly 21% detected once. This sample's time point: persistent/refractory GD, antithyroid drugs over 5 years with positive TRAb. Making the TCR library involved RNA that had been extracted from PBMCs. The source material was peripheral blood mononuclear cells (PBMCs), sampled when the disease was refractory, from a patient treated with antithyroid drugs. These receptors all come from a female donor with Graves disease.

The chain uses TRBV7-9 and TRBJ2-7; TRBD2 is a possible D gene (7 bases). With 5 bases removed from V and 1 base from J, the gap between germline ends came to 21 bases. Germline V gene data show CDR1 as SEHNR and CDR2 as FQNEAQ (reference sequence). This CDR3 region has 17 residues. The DNA for the CDR3 is TGTGCCAGCAGCGTTTATGGGGGGGGCAGGGCATCCTACGAGCAGTACTTC. This encodes CASSVYGGGRASYEQYF.

This clonotype has at least ten counts. The CDR3 sequence: CASSLQQGREQYF. In nucleotides, the CDR3 is TGTGCCAGCTCACTTCAACAGGGACGGGAGCAGTACTTC. The J gene is TRBJ2-7, the V gene TRBV18; perhaps TRBD1 as D (6 bases). Germline lookup yields CDR1 KGHSH and CDR2 LQKENI. The CDR3 is 13 amino acids. The V and J ends lost 4 bases and 7 bases respectively, with 14 bases between them.

This clonotype was recorded only once. The rearrangement uses TRBV2 and TRBJ1-5, with 7 bases lining up with TRBD1. The CDR3 runs 14 residues. The V gene end was trimmed by 4 bases and the J gene end by 4 bases; junction bases not matched to a gene: 4. The germline CDR1 and CDR2 sequences are SNHLY and FYNNEI. The CDR3 region has the DNA TGTGCCAGCAGTGGGACAGGACCAAATCAGCCCCAGCATTTT. It specifies CASSGTGPNQPQHF.

This clonotype was observed many times. The V and J genes are TRBV20-1 and TRBJ2-5, with 10 bases aligning to TRBD2. Germline V CDR1 and CDR2: DFQATT, SNEGSKA (reference sequence). After removal of 6 bases from V and 4 bases from J, the junction contained 23 bases not matched to a gene. The CDR3 totals 19 residues. The CDR3 spells CSAKDRRRASGSFGETQYF. The CDR3 DNA reads TGCAGTGCCAAAGACAGGAGGAGAGCTAGCGGGAGTTTCGGAGAGACCCAGTACTTC.

Ten or more counts support this clonotype. The chain recombines TRBV11-1 with TRBJ2-5, with D hard to call. The V end was cut by 2 bases, the J end by 5 bases, with 15 bases between. Germline loops: CDR1 SGHAT, CDR2 FQDESV (reference sequence). The CDR3 spans 15 residues. CDR3 amino acids: CASSLLPYMGETQYF. The DNA for the CDR3 is TGTGCCAGCAGCTTATTACCCTACATGGGGGAGACCCAGTACTTC.

This clonotype was observed many times. The chain couples TRBV28 to TRBJ2-7, with 8 bases that match TRBD1. Per the germline V gene, CDR1 is MDHEN and CDR2 is SYDVKM. The trim removed 2 bases at V and 3 bases at J, leaving 9 bases unmatched. The CDR3 spans 16 residues. CDR3 protein: CASSLSQGASGYEQYF. CDR3 bases: TGTGCCAGCAGTTTAAGCCAGGGGGCGAGCGGCTACGAGCAGTACTTC.

This clonotype appeared many times. The rearrangement links TRBV28 to TRBJ1-5; D is unresolved. Germline assignment: CDR1 MDHEN and CDR2 SYDVKM. The CDR3 covers 12 residues. Trimming took 6 bases from V and 7 from J, leaving 10 bases between them. In nucleotides, the CDR3 is TGTGCCAGCAGCTTCCCAGTCCAGCCCCAGCATTTT. Protein sequence: CASSFPVQPQHF.

Only a few counts were recorded for this clonotype. A junction end diverges from the germline sequence, so it may reflect a read error. CDR3 DNA: TGTGCCAGCAGTCAAGCGGGAGTTCAGGAGACCCAGTACTTC. It is translated as CASSQAGVQETQYF. The chain links TRBV6-1 to TRBJ2-5, with TRBD2 matching over 8 bases. The CDR3 covers 14 residues. The germline CDR1 and CDR2 sequences are MNHNS and SASEGT.

The chain has TRBV9 and TRBJ2-1; D gene uncertain. The CDR3 runs to 13 residues. V dropped 3 bases and J dropped 6 bases, with 10 bases sitting between them. Germline CDR1 and CDR2: SGDLS and YYNGEE. The CDR3 loop reads CASSAFYGNEQFF. In DNA, the CDR3 is TGTGCCAGCAGCGCTTTTTATGGCAATGAGCAGTTCTTC.

This clonotype was recorded at least ten times. V is TRBV3-1 and J is TRBJ2-5; TRBD1 or TRBD2 may be the D gene (7 bases each). This CDR3 comprises 19 residues. V lost 0 bases and J 5 bases, leaving 25 bases between the germline ends. The V gene's germline CDR1 is LGHDT and CDR2 YNNKEL (reference sequence). CDR3 in DNA: TGTGCCAGCAGCCAAGATCTTAAACGGGGAGCGGGACAGAGTGAGACCCAGTACTTC. This encodes CASSQDLKRGAGQSETQYF.

This clonotype occurred many times. This chain links TRBV20-1 with TRBJ2-7; 13 bases map to TRBD2. The length of the CDR3 is 16 residues. Germline V gene data show CDR1 as DFQATT and CDR2 as SNEGSKA (reference sequence). The ends lost 1 base at V and 2 bases at J; junction bases unmatched: 5. This chain's CDR3 is CSARGKLAGGPYEQYF. The CDR3 DNA reads as TGCAGTGCTAGAGGAAAACTAGCGGGAGGGCCCTACGAGCAGTACTTC.

This clonotype was detected ten times or more. The rearrangement joins TRBV20-1 to TRBJ1-2; D gene uncertain. This CDR3 is 15 amino acids long. V was clipped by 4 bases and J by 4 bases, with 19 bases between them. Looked up from germline, CDR1 is DFQATT and CDR2 is SNEGSKA (reference sequence). In DNA form, the CDR3 reads TGCAGTGCTATCCGGGCAGGCTCCACGCTCTATGGCTACACCTTC. This gives the protein CSAIRAGSTLYGYTF.

This clonotype was found a few times. The V and J genes are TRBV18 and TRBJ2-7; TRBD2 matches 9 bases. J was trimmed by 4 bases and V by 1 base; bases with no gene match: 5. The germline V gene encodes CDR1 KGHSH and CDR2 LQKENI. The CDR3 contains 15 residues. CDR3 region: CASSPRMSGRYEQYF. Here the CDR3 DNA reads TGTGCCAGCTCACCACGAATGAGCGGGAGGTACGAGCAGTACTTC.

The sample holds many counts of this clonotype. The chain joins TRBV24-1 to TRBJ1-2; the D gene is possibly TRBD1 (6 bases). Between the trimmed V and J ends, which lost 2 bases and 8 bases, there was a span of 8 bases. This CDR3 has 12 residues. Germline CDR1 reads KGHDR; CDR2 reads SFDVKD. The CDR3 loop is CATSDSGVGYTF. CDR3 DNA sequence: TGTGCCACCAGTGATTCAGGGGTCGGCTACACCTTC.

This clonotype was recorded many times. V usage is TRBV28 and J usage is TRBJ2-7, with D hard to call. Trimming took off 3 bases at V and 2 bases at J, with 11 bases between the two ends. This CDR3 is 14 amino acids long. Germline-derived CDR1 and CDR2 are MDHEN and SYDVKM. The CDR3 DNA reads as TGTGCCAGCAGTTTGGGCATAAATACCTACGAGCAGTACTTC. Translating it yields CASSLGINTYEQYF.

This clonotype came up a few times. The chain links TRBV7-3 to TRBJ2-2; TRBD1 matches 10 bases. The CDR3 extends over 19 amino acids. The ends lost 2 bases at V and 3 bases at J; junction bases unmatched: 12. Germline V gene sequence: CDR1 SGHTA, CDR2 FQGTGA. For the CDR3, the DNA is TGTGCCAGCAGCTTAGCCGGGACAGGGGAGTCTGCGGACACCGGGGAGCTGTTTTTT. Translating it yields CASSLAGTGESADTGELFF. The entire variable domain, with the rest obtained from reference TRBV7-3 and TRBJ2-2, is as follows: GAGVSQTPSNKVTEKGKYVELRCDPISGHTALYWYRQSLGQGPEFLIYFQGTGAADDSGLPNDRFFAVRPEGSVSTLKIQRTERGDSAVYLCASSLAGTGESADTGELFFGEGSRLTVL.

Many counts were recorded for this clonotype. The genes are TRBV5-1 and TRBJ2-7; D assignment may be TRBD1 or TRBD2 (5 bases each). The CDR3 runs 15 residues. Deletions cut 7 bases from V and 5 bases from J, with 22 bases between. Germline V gene lookup returns CDR1 SGHRS and CDR2 YFSETQ. CDR3 in amino acids: CASGVGGAKDNEQYF. In nucleotides, the CDR3 is TGCGCCAGCGGTGTAGGAGGAGCGAAGGACAACGAGCAGTACTTC.

This clonotype has ten or more counts. This sequence joins TRBV3-1 and TRBJ2-5; possible D gene TRBD1, 6 bases. The CDR3 totals 16 residues. With 1 base removed from V and 1 base from J, the gap between germline ends came to 13 bases. CDR1 is LGHDT and CDR2 is YNNKEL in the germline V gene (reference sequence). The CDR3 is CASSQVVRTAQETQYF. The CDR3 DNA reads TGTGCCAGCAGCCAAGTTGTCCGGACAGCCCAAGAGACCCAGTACTTC.

This clonotype was counted many times. The V and J genes are TRBV30 and TRBJ2-5; either TRBD1 or TRBD2 may fit D (5 bases each). This CDR3 contains 12 residues. The germline gives CDR1 GTSNPN, CDR2 SVGIG (reference sequence). The V gene lost 5 bases and the J gene lost 4 bases, with 11 bases spanning the gap. The CDR3 DNA is TGTGCCTGGGGGGGTAGGCGAGAGACCCAGTACTTC. Its protein product is CAWGGRRETQYF.

This sequence joins TRBV6-1 and TRBJ2-7, with 10 bases lining up with TRBD1. V shed 6 bases and J 5 bases; nucleotides not matched to a gene: 7. CDR3 length: 14 amino acids. Germline V gene lookup returns CDR1 MNHNS and CDR2 SASEGT. Here the CDR3 reads CASREGQGKDEQYF. The CDR3 DNA reads as TGTGCCAGCAGAGAGGGACAGGGGAAGGACGAGCAGTACTTC.

The chain is built from TRBV7-2 and TRBJ2-2; D is uncertain. The V end was cut by 1 base, the J end by 4 bases, with 7 bases between. CDR3 length: 14 residues. Germline V gene sequence: CDR1 SGHTA, CDR2 FQGNSA. The CDR3 protein is CASSLVTSTGELFF. The CDR3 DNA sequence: TGTGCCAGCAGCTTAGTCACCTCCACCGGGGAGCTGTTTTTT. The variable domain in full, completed from reference TRBV7-2 and TRBJ2-2, reads GAGVSQSPSNKVTEKGKDVELRCDPISGHTALYWYRQSLGQGLEFLIYFQGNSAPDKSGLPSDRFSAERTGGSVSTLTIQRTQQEDSAVYLCASSLVTSTGELFFGEGSRLTVL.

A remark on this clonotype: This may be a read error: a much more frequent sequence differs by one nucleotide. This chain connects TRBV5-6 to TRBJ1-1; 7 positions agree with TRBD1. Looked up from germline, CDR1 is SGHDT and CDR2 is YYEEEE. The CDR3 is made up of 15 amino acids. Germline trimming cut 1 base from V and 3 bases from J; bases unmatched to any gene: 6. DNA for the CDR3: TGTGCCAGCAGCTTGATAGGGGGCAGGTACACTGAAGCTTTCTTT. This sequence encodes CASSLIGGRYTEAFF.

This clonotype was observed once. A clone one base away is much larger, so this may be a read error. The chain joins TRBV28 to TRBJ2-7; D gene ambiguous. Per the germline V gene, CDR1 is MDHEN and CDR2 is SYDVKM. The CDR3 covers 14 residues. The DNA of the CDR3 is TGTGCCAGCAGTGTATTTGACCCATTATACGGGCAGTACTTC. This codes for CASSVFDPLYGQYF.

A remark on this clonotype: This may be a read error: a much more frequent sequence differs by one nucleotide. The chain links TRBV7-3 to TRBJ1-1; D is possibly TRBD1 (6 bases). V was pared by 5 bases and J by 9 bases, with 22 bases between. CDR1 SGHTA and CDR2 FQGTGA come from the germline V gene. This CDR3 is built from 15 residues. The DNA for the CDR3 is TGTGCCAGCAGCGCCACGGGGGGCTTGGAGACTAAAGCTTTCTTT. Amino acid sequence: CASSATGGLETKAFF.

Comment on this clonotype: A much larger clone lies a single base off, so this may be a read error. Lacking the conserved final phenylalanine or tryptophan, this CDR3 likely reflects a read error. The J gene is TRBJ1-2, the V gene TRBV6-9, with D unclear. The CDR3 is made up of 12 amino acids. Trimming took 3 bases from V and 4 from J, leaving 6 bases between them. CDR1 is MNHGY and CDR2 is SVAAGI in the germline V gene. CDR3 sequence reads: CASSYNLYGYTS. CDR3 bases: TGTGCCAGCAGTTACAACCTCTATGGCTACACCTCC.

This clonotype was found many times. The rearrangement uses TRBV2 and TRBJ2-7; 7 bases match TRBD1. V trimming: 3 bases; J trimming: 1 base; junction bases outside the gene matches: 6. The CDR3 is 15 residues long. Germline V gene sequence: CDR1 SNHLY, CDR2 FYNNEI. CDR3 sequence: CASSEIRQGSYEQYF. For the CDR3, the DNA is TGTGCCAGCAGTGAGATTAGACAGGGTTCCTACGAGCAGTACTTC.

The gene calls are TRBV7-2 and TRBJ1-3, with D maybe TRBD1 (6 bases). V was clipped by 1 base and J by 6 bases, with 13 bases between them. The CDR3 is 15 residues long. Germline values: CDR1 SGHTA, CDR2 FQGNSA. CDR3 DNA sequence: TGTGCCAGCAGCTTAGATCCAGGGGCTGCAAACACCATATATTTT. This gives the protein CASSLDPGAANTIYF.

This clonotype has a single count. Since a much larger clone is just one base distant, this may be a read error. The CDR3 reads CASGVEWGTDPAGYTF. The CDR3, as DNA: TGTGCCAGCGGCGTCGAGTGGGGGACGGATCCCGCTGGCTACACCTTC. V gene TRBV9 combines with J gene TRBJ1-2, with D tentatively TRBD1 (5 bases). This CDR3 has 16 amino acids. Germline V gene sequence: CDR1 SGDLS, CDR2 YYNGEE.

A word on this clonotype: This sequence may be a read error, since a much larger clone differs from it by one base. This rearrangement joins TRBV29-1 to TRBJ1-4; the D gene is possibly TRBD1 (5 bases). The CDR3 is made up of 12 amino acids. The V gene lost 6 bases and the J gene lost 4 bases, with 9 bases spanning the gap. Germline V CDR1 and CDR2: SQVTM, ANQGSEA. CDR3 protein: CSVGRDNEKLFF. CDR3 in DNA: TGCAGCGTGGGACGGGATAATGAAAAACTGTTTTTT. The entire variable domain, with the rest obtained from reference TRBV29-1 and TRBJ1-4, is as follows: SAVISQKPSRDICQRGTSLTIQCQVDSQVTMMFWYRQQPGQSLTLIATANQGSEATYESGFVIDKFPISRPNLTFSTLTVSNMSPEDSSIYLCSVGRDNEKLFFGSGTQLSVL.

In its sample, this clonotype was seen a few times. V and J are TRBV7-2 and TRBJ2-5; no reliable D call. The V and J ends lost 5 bases and 5 bases respectively, with 12 bases between them. The V gene's germline CDR1 is SGHTA and CDR2 FQGNSA. The CDR3 length is 13 residues. CDR3 protein: CASSKNPPETQYF. The DNA for the CDR3 is TGTGCCAGCAGCAAGAACCCCCCGGAGACCCAGTACTTC.

The chain joins TRBV12-3 or TRBV12-4 to TRBJ1-5, with D possibly matching TRBD1 (5 bases). The ends were cut back, 3 bases at V and 4 bases at J, with 13 bases in the middle. The CDR3 length is 15 residues. The CDR3 coding sequence is TGTGCCAGCAGTTTGGGATCGGGGGGGAATCAGCCCCAGCATTTT. Translation: CASSLGSGGNQPQHF.